At least ten counts were recorded for the clone carrying this T cell receptor (beta chain). The data originate from a study of Graves' ophthalmopathy and Graves' hyperthyroidism. RNA transcripts yielded amplified TCR beta CDR3 regions. HTBI primers primed a first-round RT-PCR, and a second-round multiplex PCR followed. From the multiplex PCR reads, TCRdb called clonotypes with MiXCR, one entry per CDR3 protein. Counted here are 150,000 to 200,000 distinct CDR3 sequences, 35% to 50% occurring once; the ten biggest clones make up 8% to 9%. Trimming took 3 bases from V and 5 from J, leaving 11 bases between them. This CDR3 is 14 amino acids long. The germline CDR1 and CDR2 sequences are MNHEY and SMNVEV (reference sequence).

V gene TRBV27 combines with J gene TRBJ1-5, with a weak D call TRBD1 (6 bases). The sequenced sample was peripheral blood. This receptor was identified in a man aged 25-40 years with Graves' ophthalmopathy. CDR3 nucleotide sequence: TGTGCCAGCAGTTTCGGGGGGCTTGATCAGCCCCAGCATTTT. Its protein product is CASSFGGLDQPQHF.